These T cell receptor beta chains were read from a single sample in a study of T cell responses to AZD1222 COVID-19 vaccine. Data came from immunoSEQ multiplex PCR; TCRdb stores just in-frame clones and leaves some out. The sample includes over 150,000 clones, 86% of them seen just once. The sequences come from peripheral blood, collected on day 0 of MenACWY control vaccination. Source of these receptors: an adult in good health. Each CDR3 is given with its conserved first and last residue. A D gene is named only where the DNA matches it firmly. Not every row has a clone size; where given, it reads once, few, many or a size class.

D gene	V gene	clone size	J gene	CDR3 protein	CDR3 DNA
.	TRBV15	.	TRBJ2-7	CATSRDRGPYEQYF	TGTGCCACCAGCAGAGACAGGGGACCTTACGAGCAGTACTTC
TRBD1	TRBV5-5	.	TRBJ1-2	CASSLAPPGQANYGYTF	TGTGCCAGCAGCTTGGCGCCACCGGGACAGGCTAACTATGGCTACACCTTC
.	TRBV29-1	few	TRBJ1-1	CSVPIGGTEAFF	TGCAGCGTCCCAATCGGGGGCACTGAAGCTTTCTTT
TRBD2	TRBV5-1	.	TRBJ2-1	CASRREGYSYNEQFF	TGCGCCAGCCGTCGGGAGGGGTATTCCTACAATGAGCAGTTCTTC
.	TRBV27	.	TRBJ2-7	CASAGGHPYEQYF	TGTGCCAGCGCCGGGGGTCATCCCTACGAGCAGTACTTC
TRBD1	TRBV30	.	TRBJ1-1	CACEQGADTEAFF	TGTGCCTGCGAACAGGGGGCGGACACTGAAGCTTTCTTT
.	TRBV7-9	.	TRBJ1-4	CASSLLQGELFF	TGTGCCAGCAGCTTACTCCAGGGAGAACTGTTTTTT
TRBD1	TRBV4-3	.	TRBJ1-6	CASSHGEGANSPLHF	TGCGCCAGCAGCCATGGGGAGGGGGCGAATTCACCCCTCCACTTT
.	TRBV2	.	TRBJ1-1	CASCPELNTEAFF	TGTGCCAGCTGTCCGGAGTTGAACACTGAAGCTTTCTTT
.	TRBV25-1	.	TRBJ1-5	CASNSGTSQNQPQHF	TGTGCCAGCAACTCCGGGACATCCCAAAATCAGCCCCAGCATTTT